This TCR beta chain emerged from a study of tumor-infiltrating lymphocytes in localized non-small cell lung cancer. Study information: Resected tumor was paired with non-adjacent uninvolved lung from the same patient. Study results and caveats: Tumor T-cell fraction from TCR sequencing was not associated with recurrence-free survival (p = 0.61).

The CDR3 covers 14 residues. Looked up from germline, CDR1 is MNHNS and CDR2 is SASEGT. V lost 3 bases, J lost 4 bases, and 3 bases stayed unmatched. Profiled with immunoSEQ multiplex PCR; TCRdb holds only in-frame clones, not every one. The sample shows approximately 15,000 clones, around 72% of them seen only once. In its sample, this clone was seen once. Its antigen is unidentified. The sequenced material came from lung tumor tissue. This sequence joins TRBV6-1 and TRBJ2-5; 9 bases fit TRBD1. This clonotype was sampled from a human donor with non-small cell lung cancer. In DNA form, the CDR3 reads TGTGCCAGCAGTGAGAAGGACAGGGGAGAGACCCAGTACTTC. Translated: CASSEKDRGETQYF.